These 30 T cell receptor beta chains originate from one sample sequenced in a study of cytomegalovirus exposure and HLA in healthy donors. Produced via immunoSEQ multiplex PCR; TCRdb's table is partial and in-frame only. The sample gives tens of thousands of clones, about 92% of which show up once; about 8.8% is in the top ten. The sequenced sample was PBMCs. These receptors were collected from a woman younger than 30 in good health and CMV-seropositive.

The chain recombines TRBV6-1 with TRBJ1-2; D gene ambiguous. The CDR3 contains 14 residues. From germline, CDR1 is MNHNS and CDR2 SASEGT. The V end lost 0 bases, the J end lost 6 bases, and 11 bases lay between the germline ends. The CDR3 DNA is TGTGCCAGCAGTGAAGCGGTCTTAGGAGATGGCTACACCTTC. Its protein product is CASSEAVLGDGYTF.

This chain uses TRBV6-5 with TRBJ2-2; TRBD2 aligns across 11 bases. Per the germline V gene, CDR1 is MNHEY and CDR2 is SVGAGI. This CDR3 has 15 residues. With 4 bases clipped from V and 7 bases from J, the junction kept 5 bases outside the gene matches. The CDR3 reads CASSLAGGSGGELFF. Written as DNA, the CDR3 is TGTGCCAGCAGTTTAGCGGGGGGGTCTGGCGGGGAGCTGTTTTTT.

This clone was recorded once. The J gene is TRBJ1-4, the V gene TRBV28; the D is unclear. The V gene lost 8 bases and the J gene lost 6 bases, with 13 bases spanning the gap. From germline, CDR1 is MDHEN and CDR2 SYDVKM. This CDR3 spans 13 amino acids. CDR3 nucleotides: TGTGCCAGCTTCCGGGGTGGGGATGAAAAACTGTTTTTT. It encodes CASFRGGDEKLFF.

The rearrangement links TRBV29-1 to TRBJ1-1, with 11 bases identical to TRBD1. V shed 7 bases and J 6 bases; nucleotides not matched to a gene: 10. The germline V gene encodes CDR1 SQVTM and CDR2 ANQGSEA. This CDR3 spans 14 amino acids. The CDR3 DNA is TGCAGCGCTGGACAGGGGGCGCGGATTGCTGAAGCTTTCTTT. The encoded protein is CSAGQGARIAEAFF.

The chain links TRBV28 to TRBJ2-1; TRBD1 matches at 9 bases. This CDR3 region has 14 residues. Germline lookup yields CDR1 MDHEN and CDR2 SYDVKM. V shed 7 bases, J shed 4 bases, and the junction held 5 bases outside the gene matches. CDR3 residues: CASKTGGLYNEQFF. The CDR3 DNA is TGTGCCAGCAAAACAGGGGGCCTATACAATGAGCAGTTCTTC.

V and J are TRBV6-6 and TRBJ1-1; weak D call: TRBD1 (5 bases). The V end lost 0 bases, the J end lost 2 bases, and 13 bases lay between the germline ends. In germline, CDR1 is MNHNY, CDR2 SVGAGI (reference sequence). The CDR3 is 16 residues long. Here the CDR3 reads CASSYSSPGVNTEAFF. DNA of the CDR3: TGTGCCAGCAGTTACTCCTCGCCGGGGGTCAACACTGAAGCTTTCTTT.

This clone was observed a few times. The chain uses TRBV6-1 and TRBJ2-3; D unresolved. CDR1 MNHNS and CDR2 SASEGT come from the germline V gene. This CDR3 region has 12 residues. V shed 6 bases and J shed 6 bases, with 10 bases lying between them. The CDR3 coding sequence is TGTGCCAGCAGGGAGTCTGGGGATACGCAGTATTTT. It specifies CASRESGDTQYF.

The rearrangement uses TRBV28 and TRBJ2-7; 7 bases agree with TRBD2. The CDR3 consists of 13 residues. Germline V lookup: CDR1 MDHEN, CDR2 SYDVKM. The junction had 3 bases not matched to a gene; V was cut back by 3 bases and J by 4 bases. CDR3 residues: CASSLRGRYEQYF. The CDR3 region has the DNA TGTGCCAGCAGTTTGCGGGGGAGGTACGAGCAGTACTTC.

This chain links TRBV7-6 with TRBJ1-6, with 10 bases that match TRBD1. Per the germline V gene, CDR1 is SGHVS and CDR2 is FNYEAQ. This CDR3 contains 15 residues. Trimming removed 3 bases from V and 7 bases from J; junction bases left unmatched: 3. The CDR3: CASSLMGQGNSPLHF. CDR3 sequence (DNA): TGTGCCAGCAGCTTGATGGGACAGGGGAATTCACCCCTCCACTTT.

The chain uses TRBV28 and TRBJ1-1; TRBD1 is a possible D gene (6 bases). V gave up 6 bases and J gave up 2 bases, with 19 bases separating them. The CDR3 is made up of 16 amino acids. Germline assignment: CDR1 MDHEN and CDR2 SYDVKM. The CDR3 bases are TGTGCCAGCAGCTCCTCCATCAGGGGAATAAACACTGAAGCTTTCTTT. It encodes CASSSSIRGINTEAFF.

The rearrangement uses TRBV6-5 and TRBJ1-2, with 9 bases identical to TRBD1. V was pared by 4 bases and J by 4 bases, with 4 bases of the junction left unmatched. This CDR3 region has 14 residues. The germline CDR1 and CDR2 sequences are MNHEY and SVGAGI. In DNA, the CDR3 is TGTGCCAGCAGTTCGGGACAGGGCGTCTATGGCTACACCTTC. Protein: CASSSGQGVYGYTF.

V and J are TRBV12-5 and TRBJ2-3; TRBD2 matches 13 bases. Germline-derived CDR1 and CDR2 are LGHNT and FRNRAP. Trimming at V came to 5 bases and at J to 6 bases, leaving 11 bases not matched to a gene. The CDR3 spans 17 residues. As DNA, the CDR3 is TGTGCTAGTGGTGTAACACTAGCGGGAGGGGACACTGATACGCAGTATTTT. This encodes CASGVTLAGGDTDTQYF. Supplemented by reference TRBV12-5 and TRBJ2-3, the full variable domain reads DARVTQTPRHKVTEMGQEVTMRCQPILGHNTVFWYRQTMMQGLELLAYFRNRAPLDDSGMPKDRFSAEMPDATLATLKIQPSEPRDSAVYFCASGVTLAGGDTDTQYFGPGTRLTVL.

This clone was counted between two and nine times. This chain joins TRBV4-2 and TRBJ2-7; 7 nucleotides align to TRBD1. This CDR3 has 14 amino acids. CDR1 is LGHNA, CDR2 YNFKEQ, per germline. With V trimmed by 0 bases and J by 4 bases, 3 bases remained unmatched. The CDR3 DNA reads TGTGCCAGCAGCCAAGAGTACAGGGGTTACGAGCAGTACTTC. Translated: CASSQEYRGYEQYF.

The chain combines TRBV28 with TRBJ1-1; a possible D gene is TRBD1 (5 bases). CDR3 length: 16 amino acids. CDR1 MDHEN and CDR2 SYDVKM come from the germline V gene. V lost 6 bases and J lost 1, with 18 bases in between. CDR3 in amino acids: CASRPPGGRGNTEAFF. The CDR3 coding sequence is TGTGCCAGCAGACCCCCGGGGGGGAGGGGGAACACTGAAGCTTTCTTT.

The chain has TRBV5-6 and TRBJ2-3; TRBD1 matches at 7 bases. The CDR3 extends over 12 amino acids. Germline V lookup: CDR1 SGHDT, CDR2 YYEEEE. The J segment lost 12 bases and the V segment lost 4 bases, leaving 8 bases of the junction unmatched. The CDR3 here is CASSPDRLHQYF. CDR3 sequence (DNA): TGTGCCAGCAGCCCGGACAGGCTTCATCAGTATTTT.

This chain links TRBV6-1 with TRBJ1-2, with 10 positions matching TRBD1. CDR1 is MNHNS, CDR2 SASEGT, per germline. V trimming: 2 bases; J trimming: 6 bases; junction bases outside the gene matches: 9. The CDR3 is made up of 16 amino acids. CDR3 nucleotides: TGTGCCAGCAGTGAAAATAGTCGACAGGGGGCGAATGGCTACACCTTC. Its protein is CASSENSRQGANGYTF.

The rearrangement uses TRBV5-1 and TRBJ2-2; perhaps TRBD1 as D (5 bases). Trimming removed 3 bases at V and 5 bases at J, with 8 bases between. This CDR3 contains 13 residues. Per germline, CDR1 SGHRS and CDR2 YFSETQ. As DNA, the CDR3 is TGCGCCAGCAGCTCCCAGGGAACCGGGGAGCTGTTTTTT. Translating gives CASSSQGTGELFF.

The rearrangement uses TRBV7-3 and TRBJ2-3; D unclear. Germline CDR1 reads SGHTA; CDR2 reads FQGTGA. This CDR3 is 13 amino acids long. The ends were cut back, 3 bases at V and 1 base at J, with 5 bases in the middle. Here the CDR3 reads CASSFGGTDTQYF. The CDR3 nucleotides read TGTGCCAGCAGCTTCGGTGGCACAGATACGCAGTATTTT.

The rearrangement links TRBV10-3 to TRBJ2-5; 12 bases line up with TRBD2. V gave up 8 bases and J gave up 4 bases; unmatched junction bases: 8. Per germline, CDR1 ENHRY and CDR2 SYGVKD. There are 15 residues in the CDR3. CDR3 in amino acids: CAISTTSGGSETQYF. CDR3 nucleotide sequence: TGTGCCATCTCCACTACTAGCGGGGGGTCAGAGACCCAGTACTTC.

The V and J genes are TRBV10-3 and TRBJ1-1; 10 bases are a match to TRBD1. This CDR3 has 13 amino acids. Germline CDR1 reads ENHRY; CDR2 reads SYGVKD. V dropped 11 bases and J dropped 4; count of bases not matched to a gene: 7. The CDR3 DNA sequence: TGTGCCGCAAGGGACAGGGGCTCCACTGAAGCTTTCTTT. It encodes CAARDRGSTEAFF.

The rearrangement joins TRBV2 to TRBJ1-3, with 8 bases fitting TRBD1. Germline CDR1 SNHLY, CDR2 FYNNEI. V was clipped by 6 bases and J by 7 bases; unmatched bases: 8. This CDR3 is built from 14 residues. CDR3 sequence (DNA): TGTGCCAGCAGAGAGACAGGGGCTCGGAACACCATATATTTT. Translation: CASRETGARNTIYF. The whole variable domain, filled in from reference TRBV2 and TRBJ1-3, reads EPEVTQTPSHQVTQMGQEVILRCVPISNHLYFYWYRQILGQKVEFLVSFYNNEISEKSEIFDDQFSVERPDGSNFTLKIRSTKLEDSAMYFCASRETGARNTIYFGEGSWLTVV.

The J gene is TRBJ1-6, the V gene TRBV6-5, with 11 bases lining up with TRBD1. The V segment lost 5 bases and the J segment 10 bases; nucleotides outside the gene matches: 4. This CDR3 has 14 residues. Looked up from germline, CDR1 is MNHEY and CDR2 is SVGAGI. The CDR3 loop is CASSRDRGRSPLHF. The DNA of the CDR3 is TGTGCCAGCAGTCGGGACAGGGGGAGATCACCCCTCCACTTT.

The chain links TRBV4-3 to TRBJ1-1, with 8 bases fitting TRBD1. The CDR3 loop spans 15 amino acids. The germline V gene encodes CDR1 LGHNA and CDR2 YSLEER. Trimming cost V 1 base and J 3 bases; bases outside gene matches: 4. CDR3 sequence: CASSQGQGAYTEAFF. CDR3 bases: TGCGCCAGCAGCCAAGGTCAGGGGGCATACACTGAAGCTTTCTTT.

The chain couples TRBV6-1 to TRBJ1-2, with no clear D. The CDR3 runs to 13 residues. The V end was cut by 2 bases, the J end by 2 bases, with 6 bases between. In germline, CDR1 is MNHNS, CDR2 SASEGT. The CDR3 nucleotides read TGTGCCAGCAGTGAACTCCCCAACTATGGCTACACCTTC. Translation: CASSELPNYGYTF.

V and J are TRBV10-1 and TRBJ1-2; no clear D gene. The CDR3 covers 15 residues. Germline V gene data show CDR1 as WNHNN and CDR2 as SYGVQD (reference sequence). V shed 2 bases and J shed 5 bases, with 15 bases lying between them. The chain's CDR3 is CASSEDRLTDYGYTF. The CDR3, as DNA: TGCGCCAGCAGTGAGGACCGGCTGACTGATTATGGCTACACCTTC.

The genes are TRBV19 and TRBJ2-1; TRBD1 matches at 9 bases. Germline V gene data show CDR1 as LNHDA and CDR2 as SQIVND (reference sequence). J was trimmed by 7 bases and V by 5 bases; bases with no gene match: 9. There are 15 residues in the CDR3. CDR3 region: CASSLIGQGTNEQFF. In DNA form, the CDR3 reads TGTGCCAGTAGTCTAATCGGACAGGGGACGAATGAGCAGTTCTTC. The complete variable domain, with remaining parts taken from reference TRBV19 and TRBJ2-1, reads DGGITQSPKYLFRKEGQNVTLSCEQNLNHDAMYWYRQDPGQGLRLIYYSQIVNDFQKGDIAEGYSVSREKKESFPLTVTSAQKNPTAFYLCASSLIGQGTNEQFFGPGTRLTVL.

The count of this clone is one. This chain links TRBV27 with TRBJ2-3; 8 nucleotides line up with TRBD1. The CDR3 contains 16 residues. Germline V lookup: CDR1 MNHEY, CDR2 SMNVEV (reference sequence). V dropped 3 bases and J dropped 3; count of bases not matched to a gene: 8. For the CDR3, the DNA is TGTGCCAGCAGTTTGCTACAGGGGGTATTGACAGATACGCAGTATTTT. Its translation: CASSLLQGVLTDTQYF.

Details on this clone: One end of the junction varies from germline; a read error may be responsible. This chain's CDR3 is CANSELGGGAGELFF. The CDR3 DNA reads as TGTGCCAACAGTGAATTAGGCGGGGGGGCCGGGGAGCTGTTTTTT. The genes are TRBV2 and TRBJ2-2; 9 bases fit TRBD2. The length of the CDR3 is 15 residues. The germline V gene has CDR1 SNHLY and CDR2 FYNNEI.

The chain has TRBV5-1 and TRBJ1-6; the match to TRBD1 covers 7 bases. The V segment lost 0 bases and the J segment 10 bases; nucleotides outside the gene matches: 7. This CDR3 is built from 15 residues. The germline V gene has CDR1 SGHRS and CDR2 YFSETQ. CDR3 in DNA: TGCGCCAGCAGCTTGGGACAGGGTAGAAGGTCACCCCTCCACTTT. Amino acids: CASSLGQGRRSPLHF.

V and J are TRBV5-1 and TRBJ2-3; D remains ambiguous. There are 12 residues in the CDR3. Between the trimmed V and J ends, which lost 1 base and 6 bases, there was a span of 6 bases. The germline V gene encodes CDR1 SGHRS and CDR2 YFSETQ. CDR3 DNA sequence: TGCGCCAGCAGCTTGTATGAGGATACGCAGTATTTT. Its protein product is CASSLYEDTQYF.